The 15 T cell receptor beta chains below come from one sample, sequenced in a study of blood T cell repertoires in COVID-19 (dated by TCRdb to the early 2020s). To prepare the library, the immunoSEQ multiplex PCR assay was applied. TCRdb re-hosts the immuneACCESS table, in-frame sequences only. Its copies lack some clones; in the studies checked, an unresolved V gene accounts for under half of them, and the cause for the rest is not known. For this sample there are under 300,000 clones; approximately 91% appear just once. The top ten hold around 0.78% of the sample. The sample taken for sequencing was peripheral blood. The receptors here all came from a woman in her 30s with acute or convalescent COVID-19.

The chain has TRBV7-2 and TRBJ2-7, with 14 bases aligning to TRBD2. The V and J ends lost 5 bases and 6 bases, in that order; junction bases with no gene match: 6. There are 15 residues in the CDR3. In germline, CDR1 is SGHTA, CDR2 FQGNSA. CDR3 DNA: TGTGCCAGCAGCCTGGGACTAGCGGGAGTTTCCGAGCAGTACTTC. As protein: CASSLGLAGVSEQYF.

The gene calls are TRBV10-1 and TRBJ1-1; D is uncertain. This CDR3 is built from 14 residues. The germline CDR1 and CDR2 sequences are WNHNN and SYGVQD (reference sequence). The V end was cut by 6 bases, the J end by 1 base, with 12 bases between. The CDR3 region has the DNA TGCGCCAGCAGAGCGTCAGAGCAGAACACTGAAGCTTTCTTT. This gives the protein CASRASEQNTEAFF.

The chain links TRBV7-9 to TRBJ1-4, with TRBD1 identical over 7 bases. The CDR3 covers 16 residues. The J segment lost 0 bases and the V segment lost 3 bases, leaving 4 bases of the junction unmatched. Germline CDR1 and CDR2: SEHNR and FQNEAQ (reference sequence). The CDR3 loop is CASSLHRGATNEKLFF. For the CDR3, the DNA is TGTGCCAGCAGCTTGCACAGGGGCGCAACTAATGAAAAACTGTTTTTT.

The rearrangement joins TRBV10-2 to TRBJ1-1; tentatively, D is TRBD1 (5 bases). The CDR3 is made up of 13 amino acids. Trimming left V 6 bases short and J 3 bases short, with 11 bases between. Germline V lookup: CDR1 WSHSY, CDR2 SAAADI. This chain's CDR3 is CASRVTGHTEAFF. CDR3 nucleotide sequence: TGCGCCAGCAGGGTTACAGGTCACACTGAAGCTTTCTTT.

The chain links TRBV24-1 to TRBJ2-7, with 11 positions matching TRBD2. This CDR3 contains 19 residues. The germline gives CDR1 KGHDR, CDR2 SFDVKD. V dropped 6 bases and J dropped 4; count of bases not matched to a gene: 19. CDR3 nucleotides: TGTGCCACCAGTCCCCCTAGGGCTAGCGGGAGGAAGACATCATACGAGCAGTACTTC. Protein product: CATSPPRASGRKTSYEQYF.

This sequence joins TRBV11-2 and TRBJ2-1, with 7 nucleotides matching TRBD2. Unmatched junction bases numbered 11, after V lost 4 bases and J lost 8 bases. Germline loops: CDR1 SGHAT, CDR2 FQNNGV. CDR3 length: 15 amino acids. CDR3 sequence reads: CASSWGLRQRDEQFF. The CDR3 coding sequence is TGTGCCAGCAGCTGGGGACTACGACAACGCGATGAGCAGTTCTTC.

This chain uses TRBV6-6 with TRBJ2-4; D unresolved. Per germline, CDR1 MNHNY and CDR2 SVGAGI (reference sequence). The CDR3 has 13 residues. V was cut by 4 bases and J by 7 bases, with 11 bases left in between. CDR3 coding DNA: TGTGCCAGCAGTTCTAATCTCGGGAACATTCAGTACTTC. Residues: CASSSNLGNIQYF.

The CDR3 DNA reads as TGTGCCAGCTTAGGACTAGCGGGAGTCGGAGAGCAGTTCTTC. This sequence encodes CASLGLAGVGEQFF. V gene TRBV18 combines with J gene TRBJ2-1; TRBD2 matches at 13 bases. Germline trimming cut 7 bases from V and 10 bases from J; bases unmatched to any gene: 7. The CDR3 spans 14 residues. CDR1 and CDR2 (germline): KGHSH, LQKENI.

In nucleotides, the CDR3 is TGTGCCAGTAGTATTCGGGAGGCATCATTCTACAATGAGCAGTTCTTC. Protein product: CASSIREASFYNEQFF. The rearrangement uses TRBV19 and TRBJ2-1; 7 bases match TRBD2. J was trimmed by 3 bases and V by 3 bases; bases with no gene match: 8. Germline V CDR1 and CDR2: LNHDA, SQIVND (reference sequence). This CDR3 has 16 amino acids.

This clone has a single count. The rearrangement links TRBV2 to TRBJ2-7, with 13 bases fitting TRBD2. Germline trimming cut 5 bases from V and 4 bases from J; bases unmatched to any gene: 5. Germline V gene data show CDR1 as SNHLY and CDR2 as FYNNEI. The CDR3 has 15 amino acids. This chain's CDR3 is CASSTSGRARYEQYF. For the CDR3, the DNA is TGTGCCAGCAGTACTAGCGGGAGGGCGAGGTACGAGCAGTACTTC.

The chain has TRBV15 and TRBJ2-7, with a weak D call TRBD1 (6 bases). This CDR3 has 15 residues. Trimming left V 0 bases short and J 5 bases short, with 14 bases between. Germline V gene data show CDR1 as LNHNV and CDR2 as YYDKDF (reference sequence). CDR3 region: CATSRDRAGANEQYF. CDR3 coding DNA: TGTGCCACCAGCAGAGATCGGGCAGGGGCGAACGAGCAGTACTTC.

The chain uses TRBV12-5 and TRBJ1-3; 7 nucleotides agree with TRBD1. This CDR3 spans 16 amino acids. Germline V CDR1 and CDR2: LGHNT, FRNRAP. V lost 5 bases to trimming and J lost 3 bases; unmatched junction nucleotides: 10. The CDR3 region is CASGPSQGVSGNTIYF. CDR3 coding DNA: TGTGCTAGTGGTCCTTCTCAGGGGGTTAGTGGAAACACCATATATTTT.

In nucleotides, the CDR3 is TGTGCCAGCGGAGACGTCTACGAGCAGTACTTC. The encoded protein is CASGDVYEQYF. The chain recombines TRBV3-1 (or the pseudogene TRBV3-2) with TRBJ2-7, with D uncertain. The ends were cut back, 8 bases at V and 3 bases at J, with 8 bases in the middle. The CDR3 extends over 11 amino acids. CDR1 LGHDT and CDR2 YNNKEL come from the germline V gene (reference sequence).

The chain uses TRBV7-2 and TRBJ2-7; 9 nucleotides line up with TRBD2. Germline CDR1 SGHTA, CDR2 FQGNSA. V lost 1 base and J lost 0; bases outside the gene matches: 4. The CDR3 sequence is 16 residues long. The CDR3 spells CASSLGASGASYEQYF. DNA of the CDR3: TGTGCCAGCAGCTTAGGCGCTAGCGGGGCCTCCTACGAGCAGTACTTC. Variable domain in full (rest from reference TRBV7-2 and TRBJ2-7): GAGVSQSPSNKVTEKGKDVELRCDPISGHTALYWYRQSLGQGLEFLIYFQGNSAPDKSGLPSDRFSAERTGGSVSTLTIQRTQQEDSAVYLCASSLGASGASYEQYFGPGTRLTVT.

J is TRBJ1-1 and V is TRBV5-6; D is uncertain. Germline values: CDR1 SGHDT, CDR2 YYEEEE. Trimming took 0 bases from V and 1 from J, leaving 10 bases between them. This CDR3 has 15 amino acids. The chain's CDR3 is CASSLEVLGNTEAFF. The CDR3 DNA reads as TGTGCCAGCAGCTTGGAAGTCCTCGGGAACACTGAAGCTTTCTTT.